These 22 T cell receptor beta chains came from one sample sequenced in a study of T cell changes during pregnancy in multiple sclerosis. Here immunoSEQ multiplex PCR was the method, and the copy in TCRdb shows in-frame clones only, minus some. The sample records around 72,000 clones, around 90% being singletons. Material: CD4+ T cells from peripheral blood mononuclear cells, obtained before pregnancy. The source of these receptors is a female donor with multiple sclerosis, enrolled in a pregnancy study.

This clone was picked up one time. The chain combines TRBV5-6 with TRBJ1-2; TRBD1 matches at 7 bases. Germline loops: CDR1 SGHDT, CDR2 YYEEEE. The CDR3 is 15 amino acids. J was trimmed by 4 bases and V by 1 base; bases with no gene match: 7. CDR3 protein: CASSLIPDRTYGYTF. The CDR3 nucleotides read TGTGCCAGCAGCTTGATCCCGGACAGGACCTATGGCTACACCTTC.

The V call is TRBV7-2, the J call TRBJ2-7, with 8 bases fitting TRBD2. The CDR3 spans 13 residues. The V gene end was trimmed by 3 bases and the J gene end by 3 bases; junction bases not matched to a gene: 1. Germline loops: CDR1 SGHTA, CDR2 FQGNSA. The CDR3 protein is CASSFTSGYEQYF. The DNA for the CDR3 is TGTGCCAGCAGCTTTACTAGCGGCTACGAGCAGTACTTC.

The rearrangement joins TRBV5-1 to TRBJ1-1; 9 bases align to TRBD1. V lost 3 bases to trimming and J lost 1 base; unmatched junction nucleotides: 4. Germline values: CDR1 SGHRS, CDR2 YFSETQ. CDR3 length: 15 residues. This chain's CDR3 is CASSWTTGGNTEAFF. The CDR3 bases are TGCGCCAGCAGCTGGACGACAGGGGGGAACACTGAAGCTTTCTTT.

This chain joins TRBV27 and TRBJ2-3; 10 nucleotides match TRBD2. V gave up 2 bases and J gave up 0 bases; unmatched junction bases: 5. Germline V lookup: CDR1 MNHEY, CDR2 SMNVEV (reference sequence). The CDR3 is 17 residues long. The CDR3 sequence: CASSLTGTSVSTDTQYF. CDR3 DNA: TGTGCCAGCAGTTTAACCGGGACTAGCGTAAGCACAGATACGCAGTATTTT.

The rearrangement uses TRBV9 and TRBJ2-7; TRBD1 agrees at 7 bases. The CDR3 totals 14 residues. Germline values: CDR1 SGDLS, CDR2 YYNGEE. V lost 4 bases to trimming and J lost 6 bases; unmatched junction nucleotides: 10. DNA for the CDR3: TGTGCCAGCAGCCTACAGGGGTTGCGATCCGAGCAGTACTTC. Translation: CASSLQGLRSEQYF.

This chain connects TRBV6-1 to TRBJ2-6, with D possibly matching TRBD1 (5 bases). This CDR3 is built from 13 residues. The germline CDR1 and CDR2 sequences are MNHNS and SASEGT. V lost 7 bases and J lost 4, with 8 bases in between. The CDR3 nucleotides read TGTGCCAGCACAGGGTTCGGGGCCAACGTCCTGACTTTC. Its protein is CASTGFGANVLTF.

The chain links TRBV14 to TRBJ1-1; the D gene is possibly TRBD1 (6 bases). CDR1 is SGHDN, CDR2 FVKESK, per germline. V was shortened by 4 bases and J by 8 bases, with 14 bases between the two germline ends. This CDR3 region has 13 residues. The CDR3: CASSPPRGKEAFF. Written as DNA, the CDR3 is TGTGCCAGCAGCCCTCCCAGGGGAAAGGAAGCTTTCTTT.

The J gene is TRBJ2-1, the V gene TRBV2; a weak D match, TRBD2 (5 bases). The V gene's germline CDR1 is SNHLY and CDR2 FYNNEI. The CDR3 covers 13 residues. The V end was cut by 3 bases, the J end by 4 bases, with 7 bases between. CDR3 protein: CASSEGVYNEQFF. The CDR3 DNA is TGTGCCAGCAGTGAGGGAGTATACAATGAGCAGTTCTTC.

This clone was seen just once. This chain connects TRBV19 to TRBJ2-1; 10 nucleotides align to TRBD2. Germline loops: CDR1 LNHDA, CDR2 SQIVND (reference sequence). The CDR3 runs to 19 residues. V gave up 5 bases and J gave up 2 bases; unmatched junction bases: 15. CDR3 DNA: TGTGCCAGTAGTTCCCGACAGACCTTAGCGGGAGGTACCTACAATGAGCAGTTCTTC. Its protein is CASSSRQTLAGGTYNEQFF.

The CDR3: CASRANYGYTF. CDR3 coding DNA: TGCGCCAGCAGAGCGAACTATGGCTACACCTTC. The J gene is TRBJ1-2, the V gene TRBV5-1; D is ambiguous. Germline V gene lookup returns CDR1 SGHRS and CDR2 YFSETQ. V was cut by 5 bases and J by 2 bases, with 4 bases left in between. The length of the CDR3 is 11 residues.

J is TRBJ1-2 and V is TRBV5-1, with 11 bases fitting TRBD1. After removal of 3 bases from V and 6 bases from J, the junction contained 7 bases not matched to a gene. The CDR3 runs to 15 residues. Looked up from germline, CDR1 is SGHRS and CDR2 is YFSETQ. CDR3 DNA: TGCGCCAGCAGCTACGGACAGGGGGCGCGGGATGGCTACACCTTC. This gives the protein CASSYGQGARDGYTF.

In this sample, this clone turned up once. The chain recombines TRBV28 with TRBJ2-7, with 7 bases aligning to TRBD2. Per germline, CDR1 MDHEN and CDR2 SYDVKM. The CDR3 totals 16 residues. J was trimmed by 3 bases and V by 5 bases; bases with no gene match: 13. CDR3 bases: TGTGCCAGCAGTCCGTCAAGAGCGGGAACCCACTACGAGCAGTACTTC. Its protein product is CASSPSRAGTHYEQYF.

The chain combines TRBV21-1 with TRBJ1-5. TRBV21-1 is termed a pseudogene. CDR3 length: 18 amino acids. This CDR3 reads CASSKGGEGVASNQPQHF. Written as DNA, the CDR3 is TGTGCCAGCAGCAAAGGGGGGGAGGGGGTCGCTAGCAATCAGCCCCAGCATTTT.

The chain couples TRBV6-6 to TRBJ1-3; no firm D call. Germline V gives CDR1 MNHNY, CDR2 SVGAGI (reference sequence). Between the trimmed V and J ends, which lost 2 bases and 2 bases, there was a span of 10 bases. The CDR3 sequence is 15 residues long. CDR3 residues: CASSYGQATGNTIYF. DNA of the CDR3: TGTGCCAGCAGTTACGGGCAGGCGACTGGAAACACCATATATTTT.

Regarding this clone: One end of the junction does not line up with germline, which may come from a read error. V and J are TRBV6-1 and TRBJ1-2; 10 bases match TRBD1. CDR3 length: 15 residues. Germline V gene lookup returns CDR1 MNHNS and CDR2 SASEGT. CDR3 amino acids: CASREGQGGSSGYTF. The DNA for the CDR3 is TGTGCCAGCAGAGAAGGACAGGGGGGAAGTTCTGGCTACACCTTC.

This chain uses TRBV9 with TRBJ1-2; D perhaps matches TRBD1 (5 bases). The V and J ends lost 0 bases and 4 bases respectively, with 16 bases between them. Germline assignment: CDR1 SGDLS and CDR2 YYNGEE. This CDR3 is 16 amino acids long. In DNA, the CDR3 is TGTGCCAGCAGCGTAGAACCAGGGCTGGGCCTCTATGGCTACACCTTC. This codes for CASSVEPGLGLYGYTF.

This clone showed up just once. The chain carries TRBV25-1 and TRBJ2-7; tentative D call: TRBD2 (7 bases). This CDR3 is 15 amino acids long. Trimming removed 2 bases at V and 7 bases at J, with 18 bases between. Germline V gene sequence: CDR1 MGHDK, CDR2 SYGVNS. In DNA, the CDR3 is TGTGCCAGCAGTGAAGTTGGGGGGGCAAGGGAAGAGCAGTACTTC. Its translation: CASSEVGGAREEQYF.

The chain couples TRBV7-2 to TRBJ2-3, with D tentatively TRBD2 (6 bases). CDR3 length equals 14 residues. Deletions cut 1 base from V and 4 bases from J, with 9 bases between. CDR1 SGHTA and CDR2 FQGNSA come from the germline V gene. CDR3 coding DNA: TGTGCCAGCAGCTTAGTCCCTAGCGCAGATACGCAGTATTTT. It yields the protein CASSLVPSADTQYF.

The rearrangement links TRBV7-2 to TRBJ2-1, with TRBD1 as a possible D gene (6 bases). The CDR3 spans 12 residues. Trimming took 1 base from V and 13 from J, leaving 11 bases between them. Germline V lookup: CDR1 SGHTA, CDR2 FQGNSA. The CDR3 coding sequence is TGTGCCAGCAGCTTAGGGTGGGGGCGTCAGTTCTTC. This translates into CASSLGWGRQFF.

This clone was picked up one time. This chain connects TRBV9 to TRBJ1-3, with D unresolved. Trimming pared 7 bases from V and 0 bases from J, leaving 14 bases between. This CDR3 comprises 15 residues. The germline V gene encodes CDR1 SGDLS and CDR2 YYNGEE. The CDR3 here is CASDRGERSGNTIYF. Written as DNA, the CDR3 is TGTGCCAGCGACCGGGGAGAACGCTCTGGAAACACCATATATTTT.

V is TRBV6-1 and J is TRBJ1-4; 7 bases agree with TRBD1. V shed 6 bases and J 5 bases; nucleotides not matched to a gene: 6. CDR3 size: 14 residues. Germline V gene sequence: CDR1 MNHNS, CDR2 SASEGT. CDR3 nucleotides: TGTGCCAGCAGCTCCGGGACAGAAAATGAAAAACTGTTTTTT. It specifies CASSSGTENEKLFF.

The chain employs TRBV18 and TRBJ2-1; D is undetermined. Germline CDR1 is KGHSH and CDR2 is LQKENI. Trimming took off 5 bases at V and 1 base at J, with 9 bases between the two ends. The CDR3 is 14 residues long. CDR3 DNA sequence: TGTGCCAGCTCAATTAGCCCGTCCTACAATGAGCAGTTCTTC. Its translation is CASSISPSYNEQFF.